This T cell receptor (beta chain) was profiled in a study of T cell changes during pregnancy in multiple sclerosis. Using immunoSEQ multiplex PCR, the repertoire was profiled, and TCRdb retains in-frame clones only, with some absent. The sample consists of 15,000 or so clones, 95% to 97% of them appearing once. The starting material was peripheral blood, obtained in the third trimester of pregnancy. The receptor was derived from a female donor with multiple sclerosis, enrolled in a pregnancy study.

The CDR3 region is CASSLDRDQPQHF. CDR3 bases: TGTGCCAGCAGCCTCGACAGGGATCAGCCCCAGCATTTT. The V and J genes are TRBV5-4 and TRBJ1-5, with 7 nucleotides matching TRBD1. Germline CDR1 reads SGHNT; CDR2 reads YYREEE (reference sequence). V was pared by 4 bases and J by 5 bases, with 3 bases of the junction left unmatched. The length of the CDR3 is 13 residues.